This T cell receptor beta chain was captured in a study of siplizumab effects on memory and regulatory T cells. General observations from the study: Proliferating Tregs in siplizumab cultures were never verified as suppressive. Only a minor fraction of alloreactive clones mapped to unstimulated subsets. The diversity of naive T cells seemed greater than that of memory cells, and their alloresponse contribution seemed major. Roughly 80-95% of proliferating CD4+ or CD8+ clones defied assignment to a naive or memory phenotype.

A remark on this clone: The antigen is undetermined.

Clones were read by immunoSEQ multiplex PCR, and TCRdb kept only the in-frame ones, dropping some. The sample shows 80,000 to 130,000 clones, 75% to 95% of them seen only once. CDR3 size: 16 residues. The ends lost 6 bases at V and 6 bases at J; junction bases unmatched: 15. Germline V gene lookup returns CDR1 WNHNN and CDR2 SYGVQD (reference sequence). The TCR was taken from a human donor in good health. Some clones in this sample may be carry-over from other donors' samples. The chain joins TRBV10-1 to TRBJ1-1; the match to TRBD1 covers 8 bases. Material for sequencing was CD4+ T cells sorted from blood. CDR3 loop: CASSDTGTGGYAEAFF. The CDR3 nucleotides are TGCGCCAGCAGCGATACCGGGACAGGCGGTTATGCTGAAGCTTTCTTT.